Presented here are 13 T cell receptor beta chains from one specimen sequenced in a study of PD-L1 blockade in urothelial cancer. The sample's time point: pretreatment peripheral blood. The assay was immunoSEQ multiplex PCR, and TCRdb's table has in-frame clones only and misses some. The sample lists 43,000 or so clones; 75% to 85% were seen once. The material sequenced was PBMCs, taken around atezolizumab (anti-PD-L1) treatment. Every receptor here comes from a man aged 60-69 years with urothelial cancer.

The sample holds one count of this clone. The V call is TRBV5-8, the J call TRBJ2-1; possibly TRBD2 for D (5 bases). Germline CDR1 reads SGHTS; CDR2 reads YDEGEE. V lost 1 base, J lost 6 bases, and 11 bases lay in between. The CDR3 extends over 14 amino acids. CDR3 bases: TGTGCCAGCAGCTTGCGAGGGAGTGGCAATGAGCAGTTCTTC. Protein: CASSLRGSGNEQFF.

CDR3 region: CASSYPLTDYSGASNQPQHF. CDR3 nucleotide sequence: TGTGCCAGCAGTTACCCACTTACTGATTACAGCGGAGCGAGCAATCAGCCCCAGCATTTT. The gene calls are TRBV6-7 and TRBJ1-5; D unclear. TRBV6-7 is an ORF; its function is uncertain. The CDR3 is 20 residues long. The ends were cut back, 2 bases at V and 1 base at J, with 24 bases in the middle.

This clone was seen once. This rearrangement joins TRBV6-4 to TRBJ2-2; tentatively, D is TRBD1 (5 bases). The CDR3 contains 12 residues. V lost 8 bases, J lost 8 bases, and 12 bases lay in between. Germline CDR1 reads MRHNA; CDR2 reads SNTAGT. CDR3 amino acids: CASSSGAGELFF. CDR3 DNA: TGTGCCAGCTCCTCTGGGGCGGGGGAGCTGTTTTTT.

J is TRBJ1-2 and V is TRBV19, with D uncertain. The CDR3 has 13 amino acids. V was trimmed by 6 bases and J by 8 bases, leaving 16 bases between them. The germline gives CDR1 LNHDA, CDR2 SQIVND (reference sequence). CDR3 amino acids: CASSRSGVGGYTF. CDR3 DNA sequence: TGTGCCAGTAGCCGCTCCGGGGTGGGAGGCTACACCTTC.

The chain recombines TRBV10-3 with TRBJ2-3; the match to TRBD2 covers 8 bases. The CDR3 is 11 amino acids. Germline V lookup: CDR1 ENHRY, CDR2 SYGVKD. V was clipped by 4 bases and J by 14 bases; unmatched bases: 5. The CDR3 DNA is TGTGCCATCAGTGTTGGGACTAGGGCGTATTTT. It encodes CAISVGTRAYF.

The rearrangement uses TRBV6-1 and TRBJ2-7; 9 nucleotides match TRBD2. Germline assignment: CDR1 MNHNS and CDR2 SASEGT. There are 13 residues in the CDR3. The junction had 7 bases not matched to a gene; V was cut back by 7 bases and J by 6 bases. The CDR3 DNA reads TGTGCCAGCAATCCTAGCGGGGCCTCCGAGCAGTACTTC. Protein: CASNPSGASEQYF.

V and J are TRBV6-1 and TRBJ2-1, with 10 bases that match TRBD1. V trimming: 4 bases; J trimming: 14 bases; junction bases outside the gene matches: 14. CDR3 length: 15 residues. Germline V gives CDR1 MNHNS, CDR2 SASEGT. Written as DNA, the CDR3 is TGTGCCAGCAGTGCCTCCGGGACAGGGGTATTGAGGGAGTTCTTC. It translates to CASSASGTGVLREFF.

This chain connects TRBV11-3 to TRBJ2-1; D remains unclear. CDR1 and CDR2 from the germline V gene are SGHNT and YENEEA. The CDR3 totals 15 residues. V lost 3 bases and J lost 5, with 14 bases in between. The CDR3 here is CASSFDTRFNNEQFF. In nucleotides, the CDR3 is TGTGCCAGCAGCTTCGACACACGTTTTAACAATGAGCAGTTCTTC.

The gene calls are TRBV28 and TRBJ1-2; D unresolved. Deletions cut 7 bases from V and 3 bases from J, with 6 bases between. CDR1 is MDHEN and CDR2 is SYDVKM in the germline V gene. The CDR3 covers 11 residues. The CDR3 sequence: CASMGYYGYTF. In DNA form, the CDR3 reads TGTGCCAGCATGGGCTACTATGGCTACACCTTC.

The chain links TRBV19 to TRBJ2-1, with 12 bases fitting TRBD1. V trimming: 1 base; J trimming: 7 bases; junction bases outside the gene matches: 20. Looked up from germline, CDR1 is LNHDA and CDR2 is SQIVND (reference sequence). The CDR3 sequence is 21 residues long. DNA of the CDR3: TGTGCCAGTAGTATAGCCGCGCCAGTTATCGACGGGACAGGGGGCCTTAATGAGCAGTTCTTC. Amino acids: CASSIAAPVIDGTGGLNEQFF.

This clone was detected many times. The chain joins TRBV14 to TRBJ1-2; D call uncertain. The germline V gene encodes CDR1 SGHDN and CDR2 FVKESK. The CDR3 loop spans 13 amino acids. Trimming cost V 1 base and J 4 bases, with 7 bases left between them. The CDR3 region has the DNA TGTGCCAGCAGCCAAGGGACTCTCTATGGCTACACCTTC. This gives the protein CASSQGTLYGYTF.

The chain links TRBV6-5 to TRBJ1-1; D might be TRBD1 (6 bases). Trimming pared 6 bases from V and 4 bases from J, leaving 15 bases between. The germline CDR1 and CDR2 sequences are MNHEY and SVGAGI. The CDR3 is 14 amino acids. The CDR3 DNA reads TGTGCCAGCAGGGGGGGGCGATGGGGCACTGAAGCTTTCTTT. Protein: CASRGGRWGTEAFF.

The V gene is TRBV7-2, the J gene TRBJ1-2; no clear D. V was shortened by 5 bases and J by 5 bases, with 12 bases between the two germline ends. The CDR3 has 13 residues. CDR1 and CDR2 from the germline V gene are SGHTA and FQGNSA. The CDR3 DNA reads as TGTGCCAGCAGCCCGGAGGACGGTTATGGCTACACCTTC. Protein product: CASSPEDGYGYTF.